This T cell receptor beta chain was recovered during a study of technical replicates of blood from several donors. After removal of 6 bases from V and 9 bases from J, the junction contained 11 bases not matched to a gene. Germline CDR1 is SNHLY and CDR2 is FYNNEI. The CDR3 is made up of 15 amino acids. The data were produced by immunoSEQ multiplex PCR, yet TCRdb's version contains in-frame clones alone and is incomplete. Of over 75,000 clones listed, nearly 98% were seen once; the top ten hold almost 0.3%. The J gene is TRBJ2-1, the V gene TRBV2, with 10 bases identical to TRBD2. The sample was T cells isolated from PBMCs. This receptor was identified in a human donor in good health. In DNA, the CDR3 is TGTGCCAGCAGGCATCCGGGACTAGCGAAAGGTGAGCAGTTCTTC. Protein product: CASRHPGLAKGEQFF.